A selection of T cell receptor beta chains follows, all from one sample in a study of T cell responses to AZD1222 COVID-19 vaccine. Sequencing was performed with immunoSEQ multiplex PCR; in TCRdb, only in-frame clones are kept and a portion is missing. This table holds some 200,000 clones, approximately 90% found once. The sequences come from peripheral blood, collected 28 days after the second AZD1222 dose. Source of these receptors: an adult who received the AZD1222 COVID-19 vaccine. Each CDR3 is given with its conserved first and last residue. A D gene is named only where the DNA matches it firmly. Only part of the rows carry a size: once, few, many, or a class if the clone is expanded.

d_gene: NA; j_gene: TRBJ1-6; abundance: NA; v_gene: TRBV3-1/TRBV3-2; CDR3aa: CASSEGRGRVHSPLHF; CDR3nt: TGTGCCAGCAGCGAAGGCAGGGGCAGGGTCCATTCACCCCTCCACTTT
d_gene: NA; j_gene: TRBJ2-7; abundance: NA; v_gene: TRBV6-5; CDR3aa: CASSYSRGYEQYF; CDR3nt: TGTGCCAGCAGTTACTCTCGGGGCTACGAGCAGTACTTC
d_gene: NA; j_gene: TRBJ1-1; abundance: NA; v_gene: TRBV6-5; CDR3aa: CASSETVNTEAFF; CDR3nt: TGTGCCAGCAGCGAGACTGTGAACACTGAAGCTTTCTTT
d_gene: NA; j_gene: TRBJ2-7; abundance: NA; v_gene: TRBV5-4; CDR3aa: CASSLSRPFDEQYF; CDR3nt: TGTGCCAGCAGCTTGAGTCGGCCTTTCGACGAGCAGTACTTC
d_gene: NA; j_gene: TRBJ1-1; abundance: NA; v_gene: TRBV10-2; CDR3aa: CASSGDENTEAFF; CDR3nt: TGCGCCAGCAGTGGGGACGAGAACACTGAAGCTTTCTTT
d_gene: TRBD2; j_gene: TRBJ2-5; abundance: NA; v_gene: TRBV29-1; CDR3aa: CSALAGVETQYF; CDR3nt: TGCAGCGCCCTAGCGGGAGTTGAGACCCAGTACTTC
d_gene: TRBD1; j_gene: TRBJ2-3; abundance: NA; v_gene: TRBV3-1/TRBV3-2; CDR3aa: CASSEGQASTDTQYF; CDR3nt: TGTGCCAGCAGCGAGGGACAGGCCAGCACAGATACGCAGTATTTT
d_gene: NA; j_gene: TRBJ1-1; abundance: NA; v_gene: TRBV30; CDR3aa: CAWSLFGGTEAFF; CDR3nt: TGTGCCTGGAGCCTCTTCGGTGGCACTGAAGCTTTCTTT
d_gene: TRBD1; j_gene: TRBJ2-1; abundance: NA; v_gene: TRBV5-1; CDR3aa: CASSVKQGRHNEQFF; CDR3nt: TGCGCCAGCAGCGTAAAACAGGGGCGGCACAATGAGCAGTTCTTC
d_gene: TRBD1; j_gene: TRBJ1-1; abundance: NA; v_gene: TRBV5-4; CDR3aa: CASRPTGGLAEAFF; CDR3nt: TGTGCCAGCAGACCTACAGGGGGCTTGGCTGAAGCTTTCTTT
d_gene: NA; j_gene: TRBJ1-5; abundance: NA; v_gene: TRBV5-5; CDR3aa: CASSLGVGQGPSWAQHF; CDR3nt: TGTGCCAGCAGCTTGGGGGTGGGTCAGGGCCCTTCCTGGGCCCAGCATTTT
d_gene: TRBD2; j_gene: TRBJ2-1; abundance: NA; v_gene: TRBV5-4; CDR3aa: CASSLGLAGRSYNEQFF; CDR3nt: TGTGCCAGCAGCTTGGGACTAGCGGGGCGCTCCTACAATGAGCAGTTCTTC
d_gene: NA; j_gene: TRBJ1-2; abundance: NA; v_gene: TRBV6-2/TRBV6-3; CDR3aa: CASSYSMILDWNYGYTF; CDR3nt: TGTGCCAGCAGTTACTCGATGATTCTGGACTGGAACTATGGCTACACCTTC
d_gene: TRBD1; j_gene: TRBJ1-1; abundance: once; v_gene: TRBV9; CDR3aa: CASSAGTGNTEAFF; CDR3nt: TGTGCCAGCAGCGCCGGGACAGGGAACACTGAAGCTTTCTTT
d_gene: NA; j_gene: TRBJ2-2; abundance: NA; v_gene: TRBV2; CDR3aa: CASSEAQGTHTGELFF; CDR3nt: TGTGCCAGCAGTGAGGCCCAGGGAACCCACACCGGGGAGCTGTTTTTT
d_gene: NA; j_gene: TRBJ2-7; abundance: NA; v_gene: TRBV12-3/TRBV12-4; CDR3aa: CASSPGLDEQYF; CDR3nt: TGTGCCAGCAGCCCGGGACTCGACGAGCAGTACTTC
d_gene: TRBD2; j_gene: TRBJ2-7; abundance: NA; v_gene: TRBV5-5; CDR3aa: CASSVASGRLYEQYF; CDR3nt: TGTGCCAGCAGCGTAGCTAGCGGGAGACTCTACGAGCAGTACTTC
d_gene: NA; j_gene: TRBJ1-2; abundance: NA; v_gene: TRBV18; CDR3aa: CASSPPSGGRSGYTF; CDR3nt: TGTGCCAGCTCACCTCCCTCGGGTGGGAGGAGTGGCTACACCTTC
d_gene: NA; j_gene: TRBJ2-2; abundance: NA; v_gene: TRBV6-5; CDR3aa: CASSLSIAGELFF; CDR3nt: TGTGCCAGCAGTCTATCTATAGCCGGGGAGCTGTTTTTT
d_gene: NA; j_gene: TRBJ2-7; abundance: NA; v_gene: TRBV30; CDR3aa: CAWSVGLFYEQYF; CDR3nt: TGTGCCTGGAGTGTAGGTCTATTCTACGAGCAGTACTTC
d_gene: NA; j_gene: TRBJ1-1; abundance: NA; v_gene: TRBV6-5; CDR3aa: CASSRQVYDTEAFF; CDR3nt: TGTGCCAGCAGCAGACAGGTATACGACACTGAAGCTTTCTTT
d_gene: NA; j_gene: TRBJ1-2; abundance: once; v_gene: TRBV5-1; CDR3aa: CASSLANQDISF; CDR3nt: TGCGCCAGCAGCTTGGCCAATCAGGACATCTCCTTC
d_gene: NA; j_gene: TRBJ2-1; abundance: NA; v_gene: TRBV12-3/TRBV12-4; CDR3aa: CASSFGDYNEQFF; CDR3nt: TGTGCCAGCAGTTTCGGGGACTACAATGAGCAGTTCTTC
d_gene: TRBD1; j_gene: TRBJ2-3; abundance: NA; v_gene: TRBV7-6; CDR3aa: CASSLGQGAPDTQYF; CDR3nt: TGTGCCAGCAGCTTGGGACAGGGGGCCCCAGATACGCAGTATTTT
d_gene: NA; j_gene: TRBJ2-1; abundance: NA; v_gene: TRBV4-1; CDR3aa: CASSLRGRYYNEQFF; CDR3nt: TGCGCCAGCAGCCTCCGAGGGAGGTACTACAATGAGCAGTTCTTC
d_gene: NA; j_gene: TRBJ1-2; abundance: NA; v_gene: TRBV27; CDR3aa: CASSPIERGLYGYTF; CDR3nt: TGTGCCAGCAGTCCCATCGAGAGAGGGCTCTACGGCTACACCTTC
d_gene: NA; j_gene: TRBJ1-5; abundance: NA; v_gene: TRBV27; CDR3aa: CASSFINQPQHF; CDR3nt: TGTGCCAGCAGTTTTATCAATCAGCCCCAGCATTTT
d_gene: TRBD2; j_gene: TRBJ2-1; abundance: NA; v_gene: TRBV5-1; CDR3aa: CASSGLAGAGDEQFF; CDR3nt: TGCGCCAGCAGTGGGCTAGCGGGGGCCGGGGATGAGCAGTTCTTC
d_gene: NA; j_gene: TRBJ1-6; abundance: once; v_gene: TRBV10-2; CDR3aa: CASSVGREGSPLHF; CDR3nt: TGCGCCAGCAGTGTGGGCAGGGAGGGTTCACCCCTCCACTTT
d_gene: NA; j_gene: TRBJ2-1; abundance: NA; v_gene: TRBV7-6; CDR3aa: CASSSGLYNEQFF; CDR3nt: TGTGCCAGCAGCTCAGGGTTGTACAATGAGCAGTTCTTC
d_gene: NA; j_gene: TRBJ2-7; abundance: NA; v_gene: TRBV19; CDR3aa: CASSMTGFEQYF; CDR3nt: TGTGCCAGTAGTATGACAGGATTTGAGCAGTACTTC
d_gene: NA; j_gene: TRBJ1-1; abundance: NA; v_gene: TRBV5-1; CDR3aa: CASSLVSGLGTEAFF; CDR3nt: TGCGCCAGCAGCTTGGTTTCAGGGTTGGGCACTGAAGCTTTCTTT
d_gene: TRBD1; j_gene: TRBJ1-5; abundance: NA; v_gene: TRBV30; CDR3aa: CAWSRGGGNQPQHF; CDR3nt: TGTGCCTGGAGTAGAGGGGGCGGTAATCAGCCCCAGCATTTT
d_gene: NA; j_gene: TRBJ1-2; abundance: NA; v_gene: TRBV7-2; CDR3aa: CASSLAGARLLF; CDR3nt: TGTGCCAGCAGCTTAGCGGGGGCCCGGCTGCTCTTC
d_gene: TRBD2; j_gene: TRBJ2-1; abundance: NA; v_gene: TRBV5-1; CDR3aa: CASAGTSGSYNEQFF; CDR3nt: TGCGCCAGCGCCGGGACTAGCGGTTCCTACAATGAGCAGTTCTTC
d_gene: NA; j_gene: TRBJ1-2; abundance: NA; v_gene: TRBV5-1; CDR3aa: CASSLDGNYGYTF; CDR3nt: TGCGCCAGCAGCTTGGACGGTAACTATGGCTACACCTTC
d_gene: NA; j_gene: TRBJ1-1; abundance: NA; v_gene: TRBV5-1; CDR3aa: CASSLEAMNTEAFF; CDR3nt: TGCGCCAGCAGCTTGGAAGCTATGAACACTGAAGCTTTCTTT
d_gene: NA; j_gene: TRBJ1-3; abundance: NA; v_gene: TRBV5-6; CDR3aa: CARTPAAGSSGNTIYF; CDR3nt: TGTGCCAGGACGCCCGCGGCAGGGAGCTCTGGAAACACCATATATTTT
d_gene: NA; j_gene: TRBJ1-2; abundance: once; v_gene: TRBV14; CDR3aa: CASSPTGPTYGYTF; CDR3nt: TGTGCCAGCAGCCCTACGGGACCGACCTATGGCTACACCTTC
d_gene: TRBD1; j_gene: TRBJ2-7; abundance: NA; v_gene: TRBV29-1; CDR3aa: CSVLGTGIFYEQYF; CDR3nt: TGCAGCGTTTTGGGGACAGGGATTTTCTACGAGCAGTACTTC
d_gene: NA; j_gene: TRBJ2-1; abundance: NA; v_gene: TRBV5-4; CDR3aa: CASSFHPSGGPYNEQFF; CDR3nt: TGTGCCAGCAGCTTCCACCCCTCTGGCGGCCCCTACAATGAGCAGTTCTTC
d_gene: NA; j_gene: TRBJ1-2; abundance: NA; v_gene: TRBV7-8; CDR3aa: CASTSSRGASTANYGYTF; CDR3nt: TGTGCCAGCACCTCTTCCCGAGGGGCCAGCACCGCTAACTATGGCTACACCTTC
d_gene: NA; j_gene: TRBJ2-7; abundance: NA; v_gene: TRBV18; CDR3aa: CASSQATGDSYEQYF; CDR3nt: TGTGCCAGCTCTCAGGCTACAGGCGACTCCTACGAGCAGTACTTC
d_gene: NA; j_gene: TRBJ1-6; abundance: NA; v_gene: TRBV6-1; CDR3aa: CASSETTGPRYFHF; CDR3nt: TGTGCCAGCAGTGAAACAACCGGGCCCCGTTATTTCCACTTT
d_gene: NA; j_gene: TRBJ2-3; abundance: NA; v_gene: TRBV7-9; CDR3aa: CASSFSEGRGDTQYF; CDR3nt: TGTGCCAGCAGCTTTTCAGAGGGACGTGGCGATACGCAGTATTTT
d_gene: NA; j_gene: TRBJ1-1; abundance: once; v_gene: TRBV18; CDR3aa: CASSHLTDDSAFF; CDR3nt: TGTGCCAGCTCCCATCTGACTGACGACTCAGCTTTCTTT
d_gene: NA; j_gene: TRBJ1-2; abundance: NA; v_gene: TRBV6-5; CDR3aa: CASSYSTVGGYTF; CDR3nt: TGTGCCAGCAGTTACTCGACGGTGGGGGGCTACACCTTC
d_gene: TRBD2; j_gene: TRBJ2-2; abundance: NA; v_gene: TRBV19; CDR3aa: CASSKLAGVGELFF; CDR3nt: TGTGCCAGTAGTAAGCTAGCGGGAGTCGGGGAGCTGTTTTTT
d_gene: TRBD2; j_gene: TRBJ2-5; abundance: NA; v_gene: TRBV25-1; CDR3aa: CASSPLLGKAGEETQYF; CDR3nt: TGTGCCAGCAGTCCGCTTCTAGGGAAAGCGGGAGAGGAGACCCAGTACTTC
d_gene: NA; j_gene: TRBJ2-5; abundance: medium-sized; v_gene: TRBV6-5; CDR3aa: CASRRGQRRETQYF; CDR3nt: TGTGCCAGCAGGCGGGGACAACGACGGGAGACCCAGTACTTC
d_gene: NA; j_gene: TRBJ1-2; abundance: NA; v_gene: TRBV6-5; CDR3aa: CASTNPTKGGYTF; CDR3nt: TGTGCCAGCACCAACCCGACCAAAGGGGGCTACACCTTC
d_gene: NA; j_gene: TRBJ2-1; abundance: NA; v_gene: TRBV7-9; CDR3aa: CASSSDPAGNEQFF; CDR3nt: TGTGCCAGCAGCTCTGACCCGGCGGGCAATGAGCAGTTCTTC
d_gene: TRBD1; j_gene: TRBJ1-2; abundance: NA; v_gene: TRBV10-2; CDR3aa: CASKGQGIDYGYTF; CDR3nt: TGCGCCAGCAAGGGACAGGGTATTGACTATGGCTACACCTTC